This TCR beta chain is drawn from a study of cytomegalovirus exposure and HLA in healthy donors. General study findings and limits: In a later analysis, an Asian-associated ancestry cluster reportedly showed fewer N-insertions than the roughly 730-donor mean. The study designated about 160 TCR beta chains cytomegalovirus-associated. In vitro work confirmed that a few CMV-associated chains recognize CMV antigens.

The CDR3 sequence is 17 residues long. CDR1 is LNHDA, CDR2 SQIVND, per germline (reference sequence). V dropped 5 bases and J dropped 5; count of bases not matched to a gene: 7. Points on this clone: Its matching antigen is unknown.

Primers included in the PCR were 60 Vbeta and 13 Jbeta primers. Repertoires were generated with immunoSEQ multiplex PCR, while TCRdb's copy carries only in-frame clones and drops some. This table has approximately 89,000 clones, 62% appearing once. The TCR comes from a woman aged 25 to 39 in good health and CMV-seropositive. V usage is TRBV19 and J usage is TRBJ2-2, with 14 positions matching TRBD2. The specimen was PBMCs. The chain's CDR3 is CASSFSGLAGGTGELFF. DNA of the CDR3: TGTGCCAGTAGTTTCTCCGGACTAGCGGGGGGAACCGGGGAGCTGTTTTTT.